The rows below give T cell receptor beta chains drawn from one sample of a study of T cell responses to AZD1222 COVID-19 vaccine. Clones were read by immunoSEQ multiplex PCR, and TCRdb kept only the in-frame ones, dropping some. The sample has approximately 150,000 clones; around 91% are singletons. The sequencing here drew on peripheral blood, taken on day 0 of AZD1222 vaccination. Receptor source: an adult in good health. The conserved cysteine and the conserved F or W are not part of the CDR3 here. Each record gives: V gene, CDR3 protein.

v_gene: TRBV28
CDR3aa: ASRGGRANSPLH

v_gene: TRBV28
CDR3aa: ASSLGSYEQY

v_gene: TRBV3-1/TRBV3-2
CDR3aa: ASSQGQNTEAF

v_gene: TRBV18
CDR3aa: ASSPGGQVGEKLF

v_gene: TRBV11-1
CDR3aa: ASSPGRGTLEAF

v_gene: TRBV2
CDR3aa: ASSALSGGLYGYT

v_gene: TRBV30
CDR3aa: AWSDGERLEQF

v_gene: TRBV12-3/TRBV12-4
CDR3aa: ASGFAGRSPLH

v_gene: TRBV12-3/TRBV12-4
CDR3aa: ASSLGTGSF

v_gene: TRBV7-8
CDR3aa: ASRRQGDGYT

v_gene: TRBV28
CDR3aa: ASSLYRGDREAF

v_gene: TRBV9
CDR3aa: ASSRGGTANTGELF

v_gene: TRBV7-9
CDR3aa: ASSLGTAYGYT

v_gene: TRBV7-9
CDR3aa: ASSTPGGYNSPLH

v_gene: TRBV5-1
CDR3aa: ASSLGSASYNEQF

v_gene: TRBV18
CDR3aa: ASSPLGQGGYEQY

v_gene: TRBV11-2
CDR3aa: ASSLRPSGRASLSYEQY

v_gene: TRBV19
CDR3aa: ASSIYDRFNQPQH

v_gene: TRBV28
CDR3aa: ASREWGSYNEQF

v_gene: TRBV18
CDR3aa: ASSPGDRVRSDGYT

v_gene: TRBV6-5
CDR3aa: ASSYSEGDQPQH

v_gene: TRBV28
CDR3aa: ASSTYPGGGNTEAF

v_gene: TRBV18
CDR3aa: ASSPRSYEQY

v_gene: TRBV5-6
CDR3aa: ASSEDLKETQY

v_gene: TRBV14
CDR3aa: ASSQDVFNEQF

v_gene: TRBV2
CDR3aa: ASSEPTNEKLF

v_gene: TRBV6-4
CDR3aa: ASSDSIRATEAF

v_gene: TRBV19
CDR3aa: ASRPGGPPYEQY

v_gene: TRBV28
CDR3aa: ASIAGHSYNEQF

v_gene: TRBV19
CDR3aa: ASLDRTYGYT

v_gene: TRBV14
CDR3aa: ASSQGLAGGVPYEQY

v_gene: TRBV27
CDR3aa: ASSSADRANEQF

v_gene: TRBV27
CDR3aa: ASSTSMGKTQY

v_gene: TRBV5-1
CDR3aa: ASSLGGQYTDTQY

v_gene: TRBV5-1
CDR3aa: ASSLNRDPYEQY

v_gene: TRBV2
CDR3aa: ASSASSRSYEQY

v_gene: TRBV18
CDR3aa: ASSPESLSEAF

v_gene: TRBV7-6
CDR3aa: ASSEVTGFNSPLH

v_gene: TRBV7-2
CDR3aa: ASSSTGSGYT

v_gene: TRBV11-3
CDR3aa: ASSPTSGNTGELF

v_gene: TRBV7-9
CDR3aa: ASSLTNGGTGEAF

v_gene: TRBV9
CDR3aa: ASSVAGHTQY

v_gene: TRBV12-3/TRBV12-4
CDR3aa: ASRAAGGYT

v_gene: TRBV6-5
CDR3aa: ASSPGQARNYGYT

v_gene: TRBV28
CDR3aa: ASTDRVADTQY

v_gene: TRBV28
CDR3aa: ASSRAARFGYT

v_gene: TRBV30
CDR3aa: AWSVTGGTEAF

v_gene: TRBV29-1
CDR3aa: SVAGDGYEQY

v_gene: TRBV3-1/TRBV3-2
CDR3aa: ASSQALSTGELF

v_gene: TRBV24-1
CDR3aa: ATSDLLGNGYT